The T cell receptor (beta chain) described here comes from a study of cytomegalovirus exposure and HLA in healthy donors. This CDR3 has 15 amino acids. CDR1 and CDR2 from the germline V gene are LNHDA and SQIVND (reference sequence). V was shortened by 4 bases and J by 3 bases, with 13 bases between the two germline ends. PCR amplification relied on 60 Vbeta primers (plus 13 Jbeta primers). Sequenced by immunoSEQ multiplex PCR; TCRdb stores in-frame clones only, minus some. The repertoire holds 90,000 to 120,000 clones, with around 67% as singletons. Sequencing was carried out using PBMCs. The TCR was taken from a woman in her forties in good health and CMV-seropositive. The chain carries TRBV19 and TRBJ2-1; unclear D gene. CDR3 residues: CASSNEVLGYNEQFF. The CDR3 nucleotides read TGTGCCAGTAGTAATGAGGTTTTGGGCTACAATGAGCAGTTCTTC.